The T cell receptor beta chain under discussion was sequenced for a study of beta chain features in type 1 diabetes. Overall study results and limits: A potential PCR bias toward shorter templates would be equal in patient and control samples. Comparison showed that naive, central memory and Treg TCRB repertoires appeared more similar among patients than among healthy donors.

The CDR3 loop spans 13 amino acids. Germline V gives CDR1 WNHNN, CDR2 SYGVQD (reference sequence). The V end lost 6 bases, the J end lost 5 bases, and 13 bases lay between the germline ends. Expressed TCRB transcripts were sequenced, since all the RNA that had been isolated was reverse transcribed. Clones were sequenced by immunoSEQ multiplex PCR, and TCRdb holds only the in-frame ones, with some missing. The sample yields about 220,000 clones, approximately 10% seen once. Remarks on this clone: As yet, its antigen is unknown.

The material sequenced was central memory CD4+ T cells from blood. The TCR comes from a man aged 18 to 35 in good health. The chain links TRBV10-1 to TRBJ1-2; D is unresolved. This CDR3 reads CASSSGRAYGYTF. The DNA of the CDR3 is TGCGCCAGCAGCTCAGGACGGGCATATGGCTACACCTTC.